One T cell receptor beta chain is described in this entry. What it binds is not known. These data originate in a study of cytomegalovirus exposure and HLA in healthy donors. Overall study findings and caveats: As was reported, the classifier diagnosed cytomegalovirus status with high specificity and sensitivity.

The V end was cut by 1 base, the J end by 6 bases, with 4 bases between. From germline, CDR1 is MNHNS and CDR2 SASEGT. The CDR3 contains 12 residues. Libraries were prepared by immunoSEQ multiplex PCR; TCRdb keeps only in-frame clonotypes and omits some of them. The table lists tens of thousands of clones, around 94% of them singletons. Sample: PBMCs. The origin of this receptor is a young woman in good health and CMV-seropositive. The V gene is TRBV6-1, the J gene TRBJ2-1; D not resolved. The CDR3 DNA reads as TGTGCCAGCAGTGAAGTCGTCAATGAGCAGTTCTTC. This gives the protein CASSEVVNEQFF.